This is a list of T cell receptor beta chains from one sample in a study of T cells in Graves' hyperthyroidism and ophthalmopathy. TCRdb ran MiXCR on the multiplex PCR reads and lists one entry per CDR3 protein. The sample records about 300,000 distinct CDR3 sequences, roughly 19% being singletons. The sequenced sample was blood. All receptors derive from a man aged 50-60 years with Graves' ophthalmopathy. The CDR3 runs from the conserved cysteine through the conserved F or W. Clone size is not always given. Where it is, it says once, few, many or a class for expanded clones.

cdr3_aa j_call cdr3_length v_call clone_size
CASSPTQGGYEKLFF TRBJ1-4 15 TRBV7-9 few
CASSKRQGGNEKLFF TRBJ1-4 15 TRBV3-1 -
CAWGRRDTGELFF TRBJ2-2 13 TRBV30 many
CSARGPGGPNGEQYF TRBJ2-7 15 TRBV20-1 many
CSAQKGGRKITDTQYF TRBJ2-3 16 TRBV20-1 -
CASSTYDRDLAGDEQFF TRBJ2-1 17 TRBV27 many
CANWDRGYTGELFF TRBJ2-2 14 TRBV7-2 many
CASSVEEEKLFF TRBJ1-4 12 TRBV9 -
CASSLGLAYRGVADTQYF TRBJ2-3 18 TRBV27 many
CASSLFYSYEQYF TRBJ2-7 13 TRBV27 many
CASSLSGPKNEQFF TRBJ2-1 14 TRBV3-1 many
CGVPPGTSGMVKQFF TRBJ2-1 15 TRBV20-1 many
CASSLEGLAGFEQFF TRBJ2-1 15 TRBV7-2 many
CASSPTSDTEAFF TRBJ1-1 13 TRBV7-3 many
CASSSKTSAQETQYF TRBJ2-5 15 TRBV7-9 -
CASWRTSRGREQYF TRBJ2-7 14 TRBV6-2/TRBV6-3 -
CASRGQGLKGYEQYF TRBJ2-7 15 TRBV28 many
CSASSSYNSPLHF TRBJ1-6 13 TRBV20-1 few
CASSISPGTLYEQYF TRBJ2-7 15 TRBV7-2 many
CASRGQISSYEQYF TRBJ2-7 14 TRBV2 many
CASSPSDEQFF TRBJ2-1 11 TRBV7-8 -
CASSSGTRYTQYF TRBJ2-3 13 TRBV19 -
CASKRTGVNTEAFF TRBJ1-1 14 TRBV7-9 many
CASSYGGTSGSNKFF TRBJ2-1 15 TRBV6-6 -
CATSNSGPTVAKNIQYF TRBJ2-4 17 TRBV24-1 few
CASSLEGRQEAQYF TRBJ2-3 14 TRBV11-2 many
CASSRQRLETQYF TRBJ2-5 13 TRBV4-1 -
CASRGGVTALEAFF TRBJ1-1 14 TRBV28 few
CASSETSGRRGETQYF TRBJ2-5 16 TRBV2 many
CASMLYNYEQYF TRBJ2-7 12 TRBV6-1 -
CSARDELFGAYEQYF TRBJ2-7 15 TRBV20-1 many
CASSPPGGQETQYF TRBJ2-5 14 TRBV28 many
CAISESVGTDTQYF TRBJ2-3 14 TRBV10-3 -
CASSAGQAGRARELFF TRBJ2-2 16 TRBV9 few
CSARGLAGVTTYEQYF TRBJ2-7 16 TRBV20-1 many
CAISREYDRDTQYF TRBJ2-3 14 TRBV10-3 few
CASKTSGTGAYEQYF TRBJ2-7 15 TRBV27 many
CASSHTLAGVSYEQYF TRBJ2-7 16 TRBV4-1 -
CSAREGTSGGYEQYF TRBJ2-7 15 TRBV20-1 many
CASSYRGGDEQYF TRBJ2-7 13 TRBV28 many
CSATRGQVYNEQFF TRBJ2-1 14 TRBV20-1 -
CASSLSDSPFYGYTF TRBJ1-2 15 TRBV14 -
CASSPGTSFYEQYF TRBJ2-7 14 TRBV27 -
CASGKVDEQFF TRBJ2-1 11 TRBV28 few
CASSPGPVEQFF TRBJ2-1 12 TRBV18 many
CASSAYHRNTIYF TRBJ1-3 13 TRBV12-3/TRBV12-4 -
CSVEALYRQANQPQHF TRBJ1-5 16 TRBV29-1 many
CASSEVYEQYF TRBJ2-7 11 TRBV2 -
CASTRQPTYSYEQYF TRBJ2-7 15 TRBV3-1 -
CSAQPLRREQGETQYF TRBJ2-5 16 TRBV20-1 -
CAWSRPGPLKNEKLFF TRBJ1-4 16 TRBV30 -
CATYSSGHGELFF TRBJ2-2 13 TRBV6-2/TRBV6-3 -